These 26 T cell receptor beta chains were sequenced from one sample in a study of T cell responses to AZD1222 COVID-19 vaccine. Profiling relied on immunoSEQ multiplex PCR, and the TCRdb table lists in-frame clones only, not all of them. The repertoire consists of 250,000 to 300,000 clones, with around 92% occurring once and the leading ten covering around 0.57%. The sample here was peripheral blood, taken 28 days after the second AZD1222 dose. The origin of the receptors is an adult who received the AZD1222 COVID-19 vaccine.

The CDR3 reads CASSLAPGTGYGYTF. For the CDR3, the DNA is TGTGCCAGCAGCTTAGCTCCCGGGACGGGCTATGGCTACACCTTC. The genes are TRBV7-8 and TRBJ1-2; the D gene is possibly TRBD1 (5 bases). Trimming took off 0 bases at V and 4 bases at J, with 12 bases between the two ends. CDR3 size: 15 residues. Per the germline V gene, CDR1 is SGHVS and CDR2 is FQNEAQ.

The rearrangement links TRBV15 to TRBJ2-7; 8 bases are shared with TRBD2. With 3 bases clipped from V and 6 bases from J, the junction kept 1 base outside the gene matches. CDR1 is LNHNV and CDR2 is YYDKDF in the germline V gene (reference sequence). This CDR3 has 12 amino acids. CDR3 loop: CATSSRGGEQYF. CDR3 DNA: TGTGCCACCAGCAGCCGGGGGGGCGAGCAGTACTTC.

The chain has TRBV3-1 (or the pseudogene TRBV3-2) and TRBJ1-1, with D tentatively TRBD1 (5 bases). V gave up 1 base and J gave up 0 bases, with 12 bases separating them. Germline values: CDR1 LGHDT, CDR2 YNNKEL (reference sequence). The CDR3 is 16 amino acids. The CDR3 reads CASSQGGGKLNTEAFF. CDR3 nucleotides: TGTGCCAGCAGCCAAGGGGGGGGAAAGCTGAACACTGAAGCTTTCTTT.

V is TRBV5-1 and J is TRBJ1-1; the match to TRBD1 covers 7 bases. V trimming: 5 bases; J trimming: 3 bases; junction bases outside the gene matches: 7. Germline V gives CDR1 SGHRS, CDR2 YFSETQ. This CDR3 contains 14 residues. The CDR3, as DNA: TGCGCCAGCAGTATGGTCAGGGGGTACACTGAAGCTTTCTTT. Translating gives CASSMVRGYTEAFF.

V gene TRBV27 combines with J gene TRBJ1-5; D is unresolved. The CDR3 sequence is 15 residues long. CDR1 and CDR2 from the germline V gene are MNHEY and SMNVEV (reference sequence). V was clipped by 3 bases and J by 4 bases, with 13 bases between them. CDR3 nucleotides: TGTGCCAGCAGTTTCCGACGCGAAGGGAATCAGCCCCAGCATTTT. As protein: CASSFRREGNQPQHF.

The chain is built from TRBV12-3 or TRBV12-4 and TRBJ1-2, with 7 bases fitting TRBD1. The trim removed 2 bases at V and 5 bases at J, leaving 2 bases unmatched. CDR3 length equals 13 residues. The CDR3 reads CASSLQGEYGYTF. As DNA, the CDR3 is TGTGCCAGCAGTTTACAGGGGGAGTATGGCTACACCTTC.

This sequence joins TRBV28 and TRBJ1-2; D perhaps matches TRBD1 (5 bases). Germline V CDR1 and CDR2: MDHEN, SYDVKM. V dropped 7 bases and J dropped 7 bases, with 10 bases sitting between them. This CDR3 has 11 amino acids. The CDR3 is CASNGARGYTF. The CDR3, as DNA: TGTGCCAGCAACGGGGCACGTGGCTACACCTTC.

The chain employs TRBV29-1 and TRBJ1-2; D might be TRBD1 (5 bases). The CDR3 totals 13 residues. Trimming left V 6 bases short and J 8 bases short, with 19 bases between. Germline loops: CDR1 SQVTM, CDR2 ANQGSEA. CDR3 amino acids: CSVSGLSASGYTF. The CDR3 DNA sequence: TGCAGCGTCTCGGGACTTTCGGCCTCCGGCTACACCTTC.

The CDR3 coding sequence is TGTGCCAGCAGTCCAAAGTGGAACACTGAAGCTTTCTTT. Amino acids: CASSPKWNTEAFF. The rearrangement joins TRBV12-3 or TRBV12-4 to TRBJ1-1; D gene ambiguous. The germline V and J ends were trimmed by 5 bases and 1 base, with 8 bases remaining between them. The CDR3 spans 13 residues.

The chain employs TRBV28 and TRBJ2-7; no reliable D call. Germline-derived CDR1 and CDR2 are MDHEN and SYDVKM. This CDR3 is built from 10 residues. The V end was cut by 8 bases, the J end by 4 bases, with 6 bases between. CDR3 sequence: CASGNYEQYF. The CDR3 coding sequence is TGTGCCAGCGGAAATTACGAGCAGTACTTC.

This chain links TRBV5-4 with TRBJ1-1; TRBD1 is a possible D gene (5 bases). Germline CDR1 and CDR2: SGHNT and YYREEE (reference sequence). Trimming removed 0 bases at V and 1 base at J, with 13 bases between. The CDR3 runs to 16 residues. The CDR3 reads CASSLAVGGTNTEAFF. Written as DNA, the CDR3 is TGTGCCAGCAGCTTGGCCGTAGGAGGGACGAACACTGAAGCTTTCTTT.

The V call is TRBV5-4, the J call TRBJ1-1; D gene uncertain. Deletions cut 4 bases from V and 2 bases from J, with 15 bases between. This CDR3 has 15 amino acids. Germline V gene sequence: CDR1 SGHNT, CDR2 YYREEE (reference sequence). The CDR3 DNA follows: TGTGCCAGCAGCCCAAACCTAGTCAGCAACACTGAAGCTTTCTTT. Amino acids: CASSPNLVSNTEAFF.

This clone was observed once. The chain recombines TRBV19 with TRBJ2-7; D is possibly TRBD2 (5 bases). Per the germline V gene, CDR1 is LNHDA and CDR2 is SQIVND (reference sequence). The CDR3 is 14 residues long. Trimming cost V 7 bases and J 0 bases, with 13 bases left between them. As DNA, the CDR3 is TGTGCCAGTAAAGGAGCGGCCAACTCCTACGAGCAGTACTTC. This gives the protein CASKGAANSYEQYF.

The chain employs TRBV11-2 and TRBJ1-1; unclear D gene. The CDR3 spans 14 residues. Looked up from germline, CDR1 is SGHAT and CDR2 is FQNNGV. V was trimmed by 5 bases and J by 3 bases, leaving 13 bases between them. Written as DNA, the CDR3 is TGTGCCAGCAGCCCCTTTGGATTGTACACTGAAGCTTTCTTT. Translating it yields CASSPFGLYTEAFF.

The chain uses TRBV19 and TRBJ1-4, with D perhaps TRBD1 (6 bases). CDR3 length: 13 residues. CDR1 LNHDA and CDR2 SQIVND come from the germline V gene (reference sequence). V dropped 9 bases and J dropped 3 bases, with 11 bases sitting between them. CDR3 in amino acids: CASLGGANEKLFF. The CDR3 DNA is TGTGCCAGCCTGGGGGGCGCTAATGAAAAACTGTTTTTT.

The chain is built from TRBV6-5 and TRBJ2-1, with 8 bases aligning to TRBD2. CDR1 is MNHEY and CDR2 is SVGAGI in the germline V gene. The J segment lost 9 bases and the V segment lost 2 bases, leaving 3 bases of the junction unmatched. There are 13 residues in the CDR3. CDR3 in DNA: TGTGCCAGCAGTTACGGACGGGGGGGTGAGCAGTTCTTC. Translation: CASSYGRGGEQFF.

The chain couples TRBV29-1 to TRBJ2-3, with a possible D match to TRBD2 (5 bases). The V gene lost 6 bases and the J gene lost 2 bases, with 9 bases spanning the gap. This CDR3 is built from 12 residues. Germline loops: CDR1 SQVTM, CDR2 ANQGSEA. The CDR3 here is CSVRANTDTQYF. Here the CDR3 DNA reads TGCAGCGTGAGGGCGAACACAGATACGCAGTATTTT.

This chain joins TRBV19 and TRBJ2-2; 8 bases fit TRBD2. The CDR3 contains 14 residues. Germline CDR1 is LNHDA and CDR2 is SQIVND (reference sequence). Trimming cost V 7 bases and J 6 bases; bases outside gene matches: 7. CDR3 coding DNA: TGTGCCAGTATTAATAGCGGGGAGTCCGGGGAGCTGTTTTTT. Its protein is CASINSGESGELFF.

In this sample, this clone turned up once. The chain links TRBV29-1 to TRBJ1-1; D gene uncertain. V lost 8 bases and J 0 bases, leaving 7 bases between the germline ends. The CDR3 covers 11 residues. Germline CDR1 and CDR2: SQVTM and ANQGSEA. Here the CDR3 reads CSSRVNTEAFF. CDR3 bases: TGCAGCTCCCGGGTGAACACTGAAGCTTTCTTT.

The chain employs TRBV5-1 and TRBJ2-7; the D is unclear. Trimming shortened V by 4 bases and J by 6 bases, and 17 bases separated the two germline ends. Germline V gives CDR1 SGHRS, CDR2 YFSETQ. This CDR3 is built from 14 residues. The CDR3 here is CASSEIEGPLEQYF. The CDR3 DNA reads TGCGCCAGCAGCGAGATAGAAGGGCCTCTCGAGCAGTACTTC.

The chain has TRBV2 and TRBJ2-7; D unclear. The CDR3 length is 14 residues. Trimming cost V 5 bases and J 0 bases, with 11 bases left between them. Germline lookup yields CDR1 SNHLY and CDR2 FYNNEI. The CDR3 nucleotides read TGTGCCAGCAGTAGCGCGATATACTCCTACGAGCAGTACTTC. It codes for CASSSAIYSYEQYF.

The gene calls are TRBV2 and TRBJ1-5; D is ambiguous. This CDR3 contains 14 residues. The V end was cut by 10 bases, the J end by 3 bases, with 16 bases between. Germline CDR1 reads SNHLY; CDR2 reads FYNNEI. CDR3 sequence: CATAPRRYNQPQHF. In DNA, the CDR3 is TGTGCCACCGCACCTCGACGGTACAATCAGCCCCAGCATTTT.

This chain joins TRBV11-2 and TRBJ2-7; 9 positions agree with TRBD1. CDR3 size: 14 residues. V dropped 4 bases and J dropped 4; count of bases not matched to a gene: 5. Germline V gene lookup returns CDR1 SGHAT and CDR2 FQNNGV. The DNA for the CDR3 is TGTGCCAGCAGCTCCGGGACAGGGCCATACGAGCAGTACTTC. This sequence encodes CASSSGTGPYEQYF.

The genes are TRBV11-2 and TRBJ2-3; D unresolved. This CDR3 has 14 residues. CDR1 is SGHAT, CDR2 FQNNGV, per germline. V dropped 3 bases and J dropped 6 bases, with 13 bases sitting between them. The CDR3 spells CASSFFGRVDTQYF. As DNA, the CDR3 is TGTGCCAGCAGCTTCTTTGGCCGCGTCGATACGCAGTATTTT.

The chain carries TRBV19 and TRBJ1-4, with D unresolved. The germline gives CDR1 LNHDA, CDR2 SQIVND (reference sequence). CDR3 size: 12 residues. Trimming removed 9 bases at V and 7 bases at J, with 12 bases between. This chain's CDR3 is CASRSNPEKLFF. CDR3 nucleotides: TGTGCCAGCCGAAGCAACCCTGAAAAACTGTTTTTT.

This CDR3 is CATSDEGAGETQYF. The CDR3 DNA sequence: TGTGCCACCAGTGATGAGGGGGCGGGGGAGACCCAGTACTTC. This chain connects TRBV24-1 to TRBJ2-5; D might be TRBD1 (7 bases). The germline gives CDR1 KGHDR, CDR2 SFDVKD. CDR3 size: 14 residues. Trimming removed 3 bases from V and 5 bases from J, with 12 bases in between.